The 24 T cell receptor beta chains presented below share a single source sample, sequenced in a study of T cell changes during pregnancy in multiple sclerosis. Clones were read by immunoSEQ multiplex PCR, and TCRdb kept only the in-frame ones, dropping some. The sample shows roughly 64,000 clones, roughly 92% of them seen only once. The source material was peripheral blood, sampled in the second trimester of pregnancy. These receptors were collected from a female donor with multiple sclerosis, enrolled in a pregnancy study.

The CDR3 DNA sequence: TGCGCCAGCAGCCGGGCCCTGGCCCTGAACACTGAAGCTTTCTTT. Amino acid sequence: CASSRALALNTEAFF. This chain connects TRBV4-1 to TRBJ1-1, with no clear D. Trimming took 4 bases from V and 0 from J, leaving 12 bases between them. The CDR3 sequence is 15 residues long. The V gene's germline CDR1 is MGHRA and CDR2 YSYEKL.

V usage is TRBV28 and J usage is TRBJ1-2, with D hard to call. V lost 3 bases and J 2 bases, leaving 7 bases between the germline ends. Germline V CDR1 and CDR2: MDHEN, SYDVKM. This CDR3 is built from 13 residues. The CDR3, as DNA: TGTGCCAGCAGTTTTGCGGGGAACTATGGCTACACCTTC. This encodes CASSFAGNYGYTF.

This clone is a singleton in its sample. At one end, the junction sequence differs from germline, possibly due to a read error. The chain carries TRBV2 and TRBJ1-2, with D unresolved. The CDR3 is 13 residues long. The germline gives CDR1 SNHLY, CDR2 FYNNEI. The CDR3 region is CASSVGGMGVIAF. CDR3 coding DNA: TGTGCCAGCAGTGTGGGAGGGATGGGCGTGATAGCCTTC. The full variable domain, its missing parts supplied by reference TRBV2 and TRBJ1-2, is EPEVTQTPSHQVTQMGQEVILRCVPISNHLYFYWYRQILGQKVEFLVSFYNNEISEKSEIFDDQFSVERPDGSNFTLKIRSTKLEDSAMYFCASSVGGMGVIAFGSGTRLTVV.

V gene TRBV27 combines with J gene TRBJ2-3; a weak D match, TRBD2 (6 bases). Germline CDR1 is MNHEY and CDR2 is SMNVEV (reference sequence). The CDR3 is made up of 18 amino acids. V was trimmed by 4 bases and J by 3 bases, leaving 23 bases between them. The CDR3 region is CASSSRGSGTQRTDTQYF. CDR3 nucleotide sequence: TGTGCCAGCAGTTCGCGGGGATCCGGGACTCAGAGAACAGATACGCAGTATTTT.

This chain joins TRBV6-5 and TRBJ2-7; 15 bases map to TRBD2. Germline-derived CDR1 and CDR2 are MNHEY and SVGAGI. The CDR3 runs 16 residues. The V gene end was trimmed by 2 bases and the J gene end by 6 bases; junction bases not matched to a gene: 5. CDR3 in DNA: TGTGCCAGCAGTTACGCCGGACTAGCGGGAGGGTTCGAGCAGTACTTC. It encodes CASSYAGLAGGFEQYF.

This clone was seen a handful of times. In nucleotides, the CDR3 is TGTGCCTGGAGTCGGGAGTCCAACACTGAAGCTTTCTTT. It translates to CAWSRESNTEAFF. This rearrangement joins TRBV30 to TRBJ1-1, with D uncertain. CDR3 length: 13 amino acids. V shed 2 bases and J shed 2 bases, with 9 bases lying between them. The germline CDR1 and CDR2 sequences are GTSNPN and SVGIG (reference sequence).

The chain combines TRBV27 with TRBJ1-2; 12 bases map to TRBD1. V shed 5 bases and J 8 bases; nucleotides not matched to a gene: 9. Looked up from germline, CDR1 is MNHEY and CDR2 is SMNVEV (reference sequence). The CDR3 has 15 amino acids. The CDR3 bases are TGTGCCAGCAGTCCCGCGGGACAGGGGGCCAGCGGCTACACCTTC. Protein: CASSPAGQGASGYTF.

The chain uses TRBV5-8 and TRBJ2-4, with D maybe TRBD2 (5 bases). Germline V gene sequence: CDR1 SGHTS, CDR2 YDEGEE. V lost 1 base and J lost 0, with 8 bases in between. CDR3 length: 15 amino acids. The CDR3: CASSLFEGAKNIQYF. Written as DNA, the CDR3 is TGTGCCAGCAGCTTGTTCGAGGGAGCCAAAAACATTCAGTACTTC.

The rearrangement uses TRBV6-1 and TRBJ1-1; D is possibly TRBD1 (5 bases). The CDR3 loop spans 14 amino acids. Trimming removed 3 bases from V and 4 bases from J, with 12 bases in between. Germline assignment: CDR1 MNHNS and CDR2 SASEGT. The CDR3 sequence is CASSDVWGGTEAFF. CDR3 sequence (DNA): TGTGCCAGCAGTGATGTGTGGGGGGGCACTGAAGCTTTCTTT.

Only one count was recorded for this clone. The gene calls are TRBV18 and TRBJ1-5; perhaps TRBD1 as D (5 bases). The CDR3 totals 13 residues. Trimming stripped 3 bases from V and 6 bases from J, with 9 bases between. CDR1 is KGHSH, CDR2 LQKENI, per germline. CDR3 region: CASSPPGFQPQHF. The CDR3 DNA sequence: TGTGCCAGCTCACCCCCAGGGTTTCAGCCCCAGCATTTT. Combining the CDR3 with reference TRBV18 and TRBJ1-5 gives the whole variable domain NAGVMQNPRHLVRRRGQEARLRCSPMKGHSHVYWYRQLPEEGLKFMVYLQKENIIDESGMPKERFSAEFPKEGPSILRIQQVVRGDSAAYFCASSPPGFQPQHFGDGTRLSIL.

The chain is built from TRBV5-1 and TRBJ1-1, with D possibly being TRBD1 (6 bases). Per germline, CDR1 SGHRS and CDR2 YFSETQ. The V end was cut by 4 bases, the J end by 3 bases, with 19 bases between. This CDR3 has 16 amino acids. CDR3 residues: CASSDGTSGAHTEAFF. CDR3 DNA sequence: TGCGCCAGCAGCGACGGGACATCAGGGGCACACACTGAAGCTTTCTTT.

The J gene is TRBJ2-2, the V gene TRBV6-1; 9 bases are a match to TRBD2. V shed 3 bases and J 4 bases; nucleotides not matched to a gene: 6. This CDR3 contains 16 residues. Germline assignment: CDR1 MNHNS and CDR2 SASEGT. CDR3: CASSDLAGEGTGELFF. CDR3 nucleotide sequence: TGTGCCAGCAGTGACTTAGCGGGAGAGGGCACCGGGGAGCTGTTTTTT.

The V call is TRBV27, the J call TRBJ2-2, with D perhaps matching TRBD1 (5 bases). CDR3 length: 15 amino acids. Trimming removed 0 bases from V and 1 base from J, with 6 bases in between. Germline V lookup: CDR1 MNHEY, CDR2 SMNVEV (reference sequence). This CDR3 is CASSLSQVNTGELFF. CDR3 coding DNA: TGTGCCAGCAGTTTATCACAGGTGAACACCGGGGAGCTGTTTTTT.

The gene calls are TRBV7-2 and TRBJ2-1; TRBD2 matches at 8 bases. Germline V gene sequence: CDR1 SGHTA, CDR2 FQGNSA. The ends lost 2 bases at V and 5 bases at J; junction bases unmatched: 5. This CDR3 is built from 15 residues. CDR3 in DNA: TGTGCCAGCAGCTTACCGGGAGGGTCCCACAATGAGCAGTTCTTC. This codes for CASSLPGGSHNEQFF.

The chain carries TRBV27 and TRBJ2-7; 11 bases fit TRBD1. CDR3 length equals 17 residues. With V trimmed by 4 bases and J by 3 bases, 11 bases remained unmatched. CDR1 is MNHEY and CDR2 is SMNVEV in the germline V gene (reference sequence). The DNA for the CDR3 is TGTGCCAGCAGTTCCCCGCCCGGGACAGGGGGTTTCTACGAGCAGTACTTC. Translating gives CASSSPPGTGGFYEQYF.

The V and J genes are TRBV7-3 and TRBJ1-2; D is possibly TRBD1 (6 bases). Trimming removed 6 bases at V and 2 bases at J, with 16 bases between. The CDR3 is made up of 15 amino acids. CDR1 is SGHTA, CDR2 FQGTGA, per germline. The CDR3: CASSPQGGANYGYTF. In DNA form, the CDR3 reads TGTGCCAGCAGTCCACAAGGGGGAGCGAACTATGGCTACACCTTC.

With respect to this clone: The same CDR3 also results from other DNA sequences found in this sample. This chain joins TRBV5-1 and TRBJ1-1; 10 positions match TRBD1. Germline V lookup: CDR1 SGHRS, CDR2 YFSETQ. J gave up 0 bases and V 4 bases, and 3 bases lay outside the gene matches. This CDR3 has 15 residues. In nucleotides, the CDR3 is TGCGCCAGCAGCCTGGGACAGGGGATGAACACTGAAGCTTTCTTT. Translation gives CASSLGQGMNTEAFF.

The rearrangement links TRBV4-1 to TRBJ1-1, with TRBD1 as a possible D gene (5 bases). The V gene's germline CDR1 is MGHRA and CDR2 YSYEKL. The CDR3 is 17 residues long. The V and J ends lost 1 base and 4 bases respectively, with 19 bases between them. This chain's CDR3 is CASSQAAPGGRRTEAFF. CDR3 nucleotides: TGCGCCAGCAGCCAAGCGGCGCCGGGGGGTCGGCGCACTGAAGCTTTCTTT.

CDR3 region: CASSATGSYNEQFF. The CDR3 DNA sequence: TGTGCCAGCAGCGCGACAGGTTCCTACAATGAGCAGTTCTTC. The chain is built from TRBV5-4 and TRBJ2-1; D possibly corresponds to TRBD1 (6 bases). V was pared by 4 bases and J by 1 base, with 9 bases between. Germline V gene lookup returns CDR1 SGHNT and CDR2 YYREEE (reference sequence). CDR3 length: 14 amino acids.

The gene calls are TRBV11-2 and TRBJ2-7, with 7 bases matching TRBD1. CDR1 is SGHAT, CDR2 FQNNGV, per germline. The CDR3 is 15 residues long. V gave up 1 base and J gave up 2 bases; unmatched junction bases: 5. The CDR3 DNA sequence: TGTGCCAGCAGCTTAGGACAGGGATGGGCCTACGAGCAGTACTTC. It encodes CASSLGQGWAYEQYF.

This chain connects TRBV5-4 to TRBJ2-2; D is undetermined. The germline gives CDR1 SGHNT, CDR2 YYREEE (reference sequence). The CDR3 has 13 amino acids. V gave up 0 bases and J gave up 3 bases, with 3 bases separating them. The CDR3 coding sequence is TGTGCCAGCAGCTTGGACTACACCGGGGAGCTGTTTTTT. Its protein product is CASSLDYTGELFF.

The chain carries TRBV11-3 and TRBJ1-1, with a possible D match to TRBD1 (5 bases). Germline-derived CDR1 and CDR2 are SGHNT and YENEEA. This CDR3 is built from 15 residues. V lost 5 bases, J lost 0 bases, and 13 bases lay in between. For the CDR3, the DNA is TGTGCCAGCAGCCCCGGGGGGGTGCTGAACACTGAAGCTTTCTTT. Translated: CASSPGGVLNTEAFF.

V usage is TRBV4-2 and J usage is TRBJ2-7; 7 bases map to TRBD2. This CDR3 is built from 18 residues. J lost 3 bases, V lost 0 bases, and 14 bases had no gene match. Germline lookup yields CDR1 LGHNA and CDR2 YNFKEQ. The CDR3 DNA sequence: TGTGCCAGCAGCCAAGAGACCCGGTGGGATAGCGGGTACTACGAGCAGTACTTC. Translation gives CASSQETRWDSGYYEQYF.

The rearrangement uses TRBV27 and TRBJ2-2, with 7 bases that match TRBD1. Germline values: CDR1 MNHEY, CDR2 SMNVEV (reference sequence). The CDR3 has 16 residues. The junction had 8 bases not matched to a gene; V was cut back by 4 bases and J by 3 bases. The chain's CDR3 is CASSSRTGYDTGELFF. DNA of the CDR3: TGTGCCAGCAGTTCACGGACAGGTTATGACACCGGGGAGCTGTTTTTT.